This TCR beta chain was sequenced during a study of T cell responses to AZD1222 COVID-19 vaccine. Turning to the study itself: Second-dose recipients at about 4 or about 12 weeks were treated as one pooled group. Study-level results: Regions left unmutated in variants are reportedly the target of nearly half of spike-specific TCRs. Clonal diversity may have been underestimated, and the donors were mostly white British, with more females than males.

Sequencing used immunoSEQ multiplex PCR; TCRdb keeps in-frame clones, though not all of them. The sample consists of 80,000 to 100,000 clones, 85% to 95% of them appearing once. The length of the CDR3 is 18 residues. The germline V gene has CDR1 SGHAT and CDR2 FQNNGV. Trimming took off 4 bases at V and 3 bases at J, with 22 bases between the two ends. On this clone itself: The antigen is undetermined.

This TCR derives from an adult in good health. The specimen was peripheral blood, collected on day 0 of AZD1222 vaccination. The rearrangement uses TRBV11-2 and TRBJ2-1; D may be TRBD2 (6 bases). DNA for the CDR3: TGTGCCAGCAGCTCCCGGATTCGGGGGAGCGGGCTCTACAATGAGCAGTTCTTC. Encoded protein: CASSSRIRGSGLYNEQFF.